The sequence of this T cell receptor (beta chain) was determined in a study of T cells in Graves' hyperthyroidism and ophthalmopathy. This clonotype was seen at least ten times. No antigen is known for it. The CDR3 is made up of 15 amino acids. V gave up 4 bases and J gave up 5 bases, with 12 bases separating them. From 9 to 10 ml of fresh peripheral blood, PBMCs were isolated. Study results and caveats: Ophthalmopathy and stable hyperthyroidism were separated by a 13 V-J model.

Template material for amplifying TCR beta CDR3 regions consisted of RNA transcripts. HTBI primers were the set used in a first-round RT-PCR of the TCR CDR3. TCRdb redid the calling of the multiplex PCR reads with MiXCR, one entry per CDR3 protein. In the table there are around 340,000 distinct CDR3 sequences, about a sixth of which are singletons. This clonotype originated in a woman aged 40 to 50 with Graves' ophthalmopathy. This chain connects TRBV12-3 or TRBV12-4 to TRBJ1-6; possible D gene TRBD1, 5 bases. The specimen sequenced was blood. This CDR3 reads CASSSPQGNNSPLHF. Written as DNA, the CDR3 is TGTGCCAGCAGTTCTCCTCAGGGAAATAATTCACCCCTCCACTTT.